The clone carrying this T cell receptor (beta chain) came up once. Assay: immunoSEQ multiplex PCR; the TCRdb copy retains only in-frame clones and omits some. The sample consists of 25,000 to 35,000 clones, roughly nine tenths of them appearing once. This entry is derived from a study of control samples from healthy donors and cancer patients. The specimen sequenced was PBMCs. The clonotype comes from a man in his forties or fifties with lung cancer.

The CDR3 protein is CASSARPQNQETQYF. CDR3 nucleotides: TGTGCCAGCAGCGCACGACCCCAAAACCAAGAGACCCAGTACTTC. The rearrangement uses TRBV7-8 and TRBJ2-5; D is ambiguous. This CDR3 spans 15 amino acids. The germline V gene has CDR1 SGHVS and CDR2 FQNEAQ. The germline V and J ends were trimmed by 5 bases and 0 bases, with 13 bases remaining between them.